This T cell receptor (beta chain) was sequenced for a study of T-cell reconstitution after alpha-beta-depleted transplantation in children. The CDR3 contains 14 residues. Germline CDR1 and CDR2: DFQATT and SNEGSKA (reference sequence). The ends lost 7 bases at V and 5 bases at J; junction bases unmatched: 7. In this sample, this clonotype turned up a few times. Using unique molecular identifiers, the investigators prepared the TCRbeta library. Using its own MiXCR run on the PCR reads, TCRdb lists one record per CDR3 protein. The data show roughly 610,000 distinct CDR3 sequences, under 12% seen once. Specimen: PBMCs from the stem cell graft donor, collected from the stem cell graft. The source is a human donor who donated a stem cell graft to a child with acute myeloid leukemia. J is TRBJ2-1 and V is TRBV20-1, with 11 nucleotides matching TRBD2. In DNA form, the CDR3 reads TGCAGTGTTCTACCGGGACTAGCGGACAATGAGCAGTTCTTC. Protein sequence: CSVLPGLADNEQFF.